Given below is one TCR beta chain in context. One junction end disagrees with the germline gene, perhaps due to a read error. Germline V gene sequence: CDR1 SSHAT, CDR2 FNYEAQ (reference sequence). The CDR3 is made up of 16 amino acids. The PCR was carried out with 60 Vbeta primers and 13 Jbeta primers. Assay: immunoSEQ multiplex PCR; the TCRdb copy retains only in-frame clones and omits some. The data show 100,000 or so clones, 75% to 85% seen once. This specimen comes from a study of cytomegalovirus exposure and HLA in healthy donors. This chain connects TRBV7-7 to TRBJ2-5; 11 positions match TRBD2. The sequenced material came from PBMCs. The TCR was taken from a young man in good health and CMV-seronegative. The CDR3 here is CASSPMTSGDTGTQYF. The CDR3 DNA is TGTGCTAGCAGCCCAATGACTAGCGGGGACACTGGGACCCAGTACTTC.